The rows below give T cell receptor beta chains drawn from one sample of a study of T cell responses to AZD1222 COVID-19 vaccine. Repertoires were generated with immunoSEQ multiplex PCR, while TCRdb's copy carries only in-frame clones and drops some. The sample holds over 110,000 clones, approximately 89% seen once. Sequences were derived from peripheral blood, sampled on day 0 of AZD1222 vaccination. These receptors were collected from an adult in good health. The CDR3 runs from the conserved cysteine through the conserved F or W. Fields, in order: V gene, clone size, D gene, J gene, CDR3 protein, CDR3 DNA. A D gene is named only where the DNA matches it firmly. Size tells how often a clone was seen (once, few, many) or the class of an expanded clone, and some rows leave it out.

TRBV11-1	.	.	TRBJ2-2	CASSLVLNTGELFF	TGTGCCAGCAGCTTAGTGCTAAACACCGGGGAGCTGTTTTTT
TRBV5-1	.	.	TRBJ2-1	CASSLNTYNEQFF	TGCGCCAGCAGCTTGAACACGTACAATGAGCAGTTCTTC
TRBV6-5	once	.	TRBJ2-2	CASSYFRSAELFF	TGTGCCAGCAGTTACTTCCGATCTGCGGAGCTGTTTTTT
TRBV7-9	.	.	TRBJ2-7	CASSPRDLTYEQYF	TGTGCCAGCAGCCCCCGGGACTTAACCTACGAGCAGTACTTC
TRBV21-1	.	.	TRBJ1-2	CASSKDPLQALANYGYTF	TGTGCCAGCAGCAAAGACCCCCTACAGGCTCTAGCTAACTATGGCTACACCTTC
TRBV9	.	.	TRBJ2-3	CASSVNRDGGTDTQYF	TGTGCCAGCAGCGTAAACCGGGACGGAGGCACAGATACGCAGTATTTT
TRBV10-2	.	TRBD2	TRBJ2-5	CASSEALADQETQYF	TGCGCCAGCTCCGAGGCCCTAGCGGACCAAGAGACCCAGTACTTC
TRBV7-9	.	.	TRBJ2-7	CASSPREGYEQYF	TGTGCCAGCAGCCCTAGAGAGGGCTACGAGCAGTACTTC
TRBV28	.	.	TRBJ2-7	CASSLLKGRGYEQYF	TGTGCCAGCAGTTTATTAAAGGGCAGGGGCTACGAGCAGTACTTC
TRBV18	.	TRBD1	TRBJ2-7	CASSPIRDRGLYEQYF	TGTGCCAGCTCACCGATCCGGGACAGGGGCCTCTACGAGCAGTACTTC
TRBV12-3/TRBV12-4	.	TRBD1	TRBJ1-2	CASSRQGAYGYTF	TGTGCCAGCAGTAGACAGGGGGCATATGGCTACACCTTC
TRBV3-1/TRBV3-2	.	.	TRBJ2-1	CASSQLAQGYNEQFF	TGTGCCAGCAGCCAACTGGCCCAGGGGTACAATGAGCAGTTCTTC
TRBV9	.	.	TRBJ2-5	CASSKTGTGRVTQYF	TGTGCCAGCAGCAAGACAGGAACCGGGCGGGTGACCCAGTACTTC
TRBV6-5	.	TRBD1	TRBJ2-7	CASSLPGTESIEQYF	TGTGCCAGCAGTCTACCCGGGACAGAGAGTATCGAGCAGTACTTC
TRBV4-1	.	.	TRBJ1-4	CASSQLLREKLFF	TGCGCCAGCAGCCAATTGCTCAGGGAAAAACTGTTTTTT
TRBV27	.	.	TRBJ2-1	CATASSYNEQFF	TGTGCGACAGCTAGCTCCTACAATGAGCAGTTCTTC
TRBV7-8	once	.	TRBJ1-3	CASSLVAYSGNTIYF	TGTGCCAGCAGCTTAGTAGCCTACTCTGGAAACACCATATATTTT
TRBV7-8	.	.	TRBJ1-1	CASSVRKYTEAFF	TGTGCCAGCAGCGTTCGAAAGTACACTGAAGCTTTCTTT
TRBV18	.	TRBD1	TRBJ1-6	CASSLTGDSPLHF	TGTGCCAGCTCACTGACAGGGGACTCACCCCTCCACTTT
TRBV21-1	.	.	TRBJ2-4	CASSKAFSRQENTLLAKNIQYF	TGTGCCAGCAGCAAAGCGTTTAGTCGACAAGAGAATACCCTTCTAGCCAAAAACATTCAGTACTTC
TRBV10-3	.	TRBD2	TRBJ2-3	CAISRLAGSDTQYF	TGTGCCATCAGTCGACTAGCGGGATCAGATACGCAGTATTTT
TRBV5-6	.	.	TRBJ2-7	CASRRKGGSLGEQYF	TGTGCCAGCAGGAGAAAAGGGGGTTCTTTGGGCGAGCAGTACTTC
TRBV9	.	.	TRBJ2-7	CASSVTGSHEQYF	TGTGCCAGCAGCGTTACAGGGTCCCACGAGCAGTACTTC
TRBV12-3/TRBV12-4	.	.	TRBJ2-2	CASSLGGTGELFF	TGTGCCAGCAGTTTGGGTGGCACCGGGGAGCTGTTTTTT
TRBV2	.	TRBD2	TRBJ2-1	CASSLGSSGGEQFF	TGTGCCAGCAGCCTTGGATCTAGCGGAGGTGAGCAGTTCTTC
TRBV6-5	.	.	TRBJ1-4	CASSYSSSAEKLFF	TGTGCCAGCAGTTACTCTAGCAGCGCGGAAAAACTGTTTTTT
TRBV5-1	once	TRBD2	TRBJ2-5	CASSPGLALQETQYF	TGCGCCAGCAGCCCCGGACTAGCGCTTCAAGAGACCCAGTACTTC
TRBV18	.	TRBD2	TRBJ2-7	CASSPGRGLSYEQYF	TGTGCCAGCTCACCGGGGCGGGGGTTATCCTACGAGCAGTACTTC
TRBV6-5	.	.	TRBJ1-6	CAGQSSYNSPLHF	TGTGCCGGTCAGAGCTCCTATAATTCACCCCTCCACTTT
TRBV19	once	.	TRBJ1-3	CASGGRRNTIYF	TGTGCCAGTGGCGGTCGGAGAAACACCATATATTTT
TRBV21-1	.	.	TRBJ2-1	CASSKVRWERPGTSYNEQFF	TGTGCCAGCAGCAAAGTGAGGTGGGAGCGACCCGGCACGTCCTACAATGAGCAGTTCTTC
TRBV7-2	.	.	TRBJ1-1	CASSLYGFMNTEAFF	TGTGCCAGCAGCTTATACGGGTTCATGAACACTGAAGCTTTCTTT
TRBV7-7	.	TRBD1	TRBJ1-1	CASSYGTGDEWAFF	TGTGCCAGCAGCTATGGGACAGGGGACGAGTGGGCTTTCTTT
TRBV29-1	.	.	TRBJ1-1	CSVGAGKNTEAFF	TGCAGCGTTGGAGCAGGGAAGAACACTGAAGCTTTCTTT
TRBV2	.	.	TRBJ1-2	CASSERPDYYGYTF	TGTGCCAGCAGTGAACGCCCGGATTACTATGGCTACACCTTC
TRBV21-1	once	.	TRBJ2-5	CASTQVQETQYF	TGTGCCAGCACACAGGTTCAAGAGACCCAGTACTTC
TRBV19	.	TRBD1	TRBJ2-7	CASSIYWAARGRIEQYF	TGTGCCAGTAGTATTTATTGGGCTGCCAGGGGGCGGATCGAGCAGTACTTC
TRBV27	.	TRBD1	TRBJ2-7	CASSLGQGAFYEQYF	TGTGCCAGCAGTTTAGGGCAGGGGGCGTTCTACGAGCAGTACTTC
TRBV10-3	.	.	TRBJ1-5	CAISDWRVDQPQHF	TGTGCCATCAGTGACTGGCGGGTAGATCAGCCCCAGCATTTT
TRBV5-5	.	.	TRBJ2-2	CASSWVGENTGELFF	TGTGCCAGCAGCTGGGTGGGGGAGAACACCGGGGAGCTGTTTTTT
TRBV6-5	.	.	TRBJ2-6	CASSFRRGGGANVLTF	TGTGCCAGCAGTTTTCGTCGGGGTGGTGGGGCCAACGTCCTGACTTTC
TRBV7-9	.	TRBD2	TRBJ2-3	CASSSPSGRVVRDTQYF	TGTGCCAGCAGCTCTCCTAGCGGGAGGGTAGTGCGGGATACGCAGTATTTT
TRBV27	.	.	TRBJ2-7	CASHHLGGAEQYF	TGTGCCAGCCACCACCTAGGAGGGGCCGAGCAGTACTTC
TRBV5-1	.	.	TRBJ2-1	CASRTGMNEQFF	TGCGCCAGCAGAACAGGTATGAATGAGCAGTTCTTC
TRBV28	.	.	TRBJ1-6	CASSEPGAGVLRPLHF	TGTGCCAGCAGTGAACCCGGGGCAGGGGTTTTGCGACCCCTCCACTTT
TRBV4-1	.	.	TRBJ1-2	CASSHTPVSGYTF	TGCGCCAGCAGCCATACCCCGGTCAGTGGCTACACCTTC
TRBV9	.	TRBD1	TRBJ1-2	CASSVGQGDLGYTF	TGTGCCAGCAGCGTAGGACAGGGAGATCTGGGCTACACCTTC